A selection of T cell receptor beta chains follows, all from one sample in a study of long-term antiretroviral therapy in people with HIV. The assay was immunoSEQ multiplex PCR, and TCRdb's table has in-frame clones only and misses some. The sample lists about 33,000 clones; approximately 96% were seen once. Sequences were derived from unsorted PBMCs, sampled around 6.6 years after starting antiretroviral therapy. All receptors come from a young man with HIV. The CDR3 runs from the conserved cysteine through the conserved F or W. Each record gives: clone size, V gene, D gene, J gene, CDR3 protein, CDR3 DNA. D genes are given only for firm matches. Clone size appears in some rows only: once, few, many, or a class for an expanded clone.

clone_size: NA; v_call: TRBV19; d_call: NA; j_call: TRBJ1-1; cdr3_aa: CASRYRENTEAFF; cdr3_nt: TGTGCCAGTAGATACAGGGAGAACACTGAAGCTTTCTTC
clone_size: NA; v_call: TRBV7-9; d_call: TRBD1; j_call: TRBJ2-2; cdr3_aa: CASSYDRGGTGELFF; cdr3_nt: TGTGCCAGCAGCTACGACAGGGGGGGAACCGGGGAGCTGTTTTTT
clone_size: NA; v_call: TRBV5-4; d_call: NA; j_call: TRBJ2-5; cdr3_aa: CASSYNGGSYQETQYF; cdr3_nt: TGTGCCAGCAGCTACAATGGGGGTTCCTACCAAGAGACCCAGTACTTC
clone_size: NA; v_call: TRBV21-1; d_call: NA; j_call: TRBJ2-7; cdr3_aa: CASSKSRQGWTYEQYF; cdr3_nt: TGTGCCAGCAGCAAAAGTCGGCAGGGGTGGACCTACGAGCAGTACTTC
clone_size: once; v_call: TRBV6-1; d_call: TRBD1; j_call: TRBJ2-7; cdr3_aa: CASSGGQPFSYEQYF; cdr3_nt: TGTGCCAGCAGTGGGGGACAGCCCTTTTCCTACGAGCAGTACTTC
clone_size: NA; v_call: TRBV11-1; d_call: NA; j_call: TRBJ2-7; cdr3_aa: CASSADPGGPYEQYF; cdr3_nt: TGTGCCAGCAGCGCCGACCCCGGAGGGCCCTACGAGCAGTACTTC
clone_size: NA; v_call: TRBV7-3; d_call: NA; j_call: TRBJ2-2; cdr3_aa: CASSLRSGSVTGELFF; cdr3_nt: TGTGCCAGCAGCTTAAGATCGGGTAGCGTCACCGGGGAGCTGTTTTTT
clone_size: once; v_call: TRBV7-8; d_call: NA; j_call: TRBJ1-3; cdr3_aa: CASSFPGSGNTIYF; cdr3_nt: TGTGCCAGCAGCTTTCCCGGGTCTGGAAACACCATATATTTT
clone_size: NA; v_call: TRBV7-6; d_call: NA; j_call: TRBJ1-4; cdr3_aa: CASSLEAEEKLFF; cdr3_nt: TGTGCCAGCAGCTTAGAGGCAGAAGAAAAACTGTTTTTT
clone_size: NA; v_call: TRBV30; d_call: NA; j_call: TRBJ1-3; cdr3_aa: CASGGEADTIYF; cdr3_nt: TGTGCCTCGGGAGGGGAGGCGGACACCATATATTTT
clone_size: NA; v_call: TRBV2; d_call: NA; j_call: TRBJ2-1; cdr3_aa: CASSDLVRDEQFF; cdr3_nt: TGTGCCAGCAGTGATCTAGTTCGTGATGAGCAGTTCTTC
clone_size: NA; v_call: TRBV19; d_call: NA; j_call: TRBJ1-1; cdr3_aa: CASSMSIYGGADRKGTEAFF; cdr3_nt: TGTGCCAGTAGTATGTCAATATATGGGGGCGCGGACAGAAAGGGCACTGAAGCTTTCTTT
clone_size: NA; v_call: TRBV18; d_call: NA; j_call: TRBJ1-5; cdr3_aa: CASSKPGGGQPQHF; cdr3_nt: TGTGCCAGCTCAAAACCGGGGGGAGGCCAGCCCCAGCATTTT
clone_size: NA; v_call: TRBV2; d_call: TRBD1; j_call: TRBJ2-7; cdr3_aa: CASSEDRGRNEQYF; cdr3_nt: TGTGCCAGCAGCGAAGACAGGGGGCGTAACGAGCAGTACTTC
clone_size: NA; v_call: TRBV7-9; d_call: NA; j_call: TRBJ2-5; cdr3_aa: CASSLDGSRGQYF; cdr3_nt: TGTGCCAGCAGCTTGGATGGTTCGAGGGGCCAGTACTTC
clone_size: NA; v_call: TRBV10-3; d_call: NA; j_call: TRBJ1-5; cdr3_aa: CAISESEGNQPQHF; cdr3_nt: TGTGCCATCAGTGAGTCGGAGGGGAACCAGCCCCAGCATTTT
clone_size: NA; v_call: TRBV6-1; d_call: NA; j_call: TRBJ1-1; cdr3_aa: CASSDWGRGRGNTEAFF; cdr3_nt: TGTGCCAGCAGTGACTGGGGGCGGGGGCGAGGGAACACTGAAGCTTTCTTT
clone_size: NA; v_call: TRBV2; d_call: NA; j_call: TRBJ1-4; cdr3_aa: CASNKRVRTNEKLFF; cdr3_nt: TGTGCCAGCAACAAGAGGGTGCGAACTAATGAAAAACTGTTTTTT
clone_size: NA; v_call: TRBV27; d_call: NA; j_call: TRBJ2-3; cdr3_aa: CANNTDTQYF; cdr3_nt: TGTGCCAACAACACAGATACGCAGTATTTT
clone_size: NA; v_call: TRBV29-1; d_call: NA; j_call: TRBJ2-7; cdr3_aa: CSVSGTGDSAYEQYF; cdr3_nt: TGCAGCGTTTCCGGGACGGGAGATAGCGCCTACGAGCAGTACTTC
clone_size: NA; v_call: TRBV18; d_call: NA; j_call: TRBJ2-7; cdr3_aa: CASSLGGSIGYEQYF; cdr3_nt: TGTGCCAGCTCCCTCGGTGGGAGTATAGGCTACGAGCAGTACTTC
clone_size: NA; v_call: TRBV9; d_call: NA; j_call: TRBJ1-1; cdr3_aa: CASSPLVGYDTEAFF; cdr3_nt: TGTGCCAGCAGCCCCCTGGTAGGGTATGACACTGAAGCTTTCTTT
clone_size: NA; v_call: TRBV27; d_call: TRBD1; j_call: TRBJ2-5; cdr3_aa: CASSDPGQAEETQYF; cdr3_nt: TGTGCCAGCAGTGACCCGGGACAGGCTGAAGAGACCCAGTACTTC
clone_size: once; v_call: TRBV30; d_call: NA; j_call: TRBJ2-3; cdr3_aa: CASTDSTDTQYF; cdr3_nt: TGTGCCTCCACGGACAGCACAGATACGCAGTATTTT
clone_size: NA; v_call: TRBV4-3; d_call: TRBD2; j_call: TRBJ2-5; cdr3_aa: CASSLLAGDGGETQYF; cdr3_nt: TGCGCCAGCAGCCTCTTAGCGGGAGACGGGGGGGAGACCCAGTACTTC
clone_size: NA; v_call: TRBV4-1; d_call: NA; j_call: TRBJ1-5; cdr3_aa: CASSQEMNSKLSNQPQHF; cdr3_nt: TGCGCCAGCAGCCAAGAAATGAACTCCAAACTTAGCAATCAGCCCCAGCATTTT
clone_size: NA; v_call: TRBV7-6; d_call: NA; j_call: TRBJ2-1; cdr3_aa: CASSLEIAPKFF; cdr3_nt: TGTGCCAGCAGCTTAGAAATAGCACCAAAGTTCTTC
clone_size: NA; v_call: TRBV6-5; d_call: NA; j_call: TRBJ2-3; cdr3_aa: CASSLDWDSSTDTQYF; cdr3_nt: TGTGCCAGCAGTTTAGACTGGGACTCAAGCACAGATACGCAGTATTTT
clone_size: once; v_call: TRBV13; d_call: NA; j_call: TRBJ2-7; cdr3_aa: CASSSASGIYEQYF; cdr3_nt: TGTGCCAGCAGCTCTGCGAGCGGCATCTACGAGCAGTACTTC
clone_size: NA; v_call: TRBV2; d_call: TRBD1; j_call: TRBJ1-1; cdr3_aa: CASSAFGQGNTEAFF; cdr3_nt: TGTGCCAGCAGTGCTTTTGGACAGGGTAACACTGAAGCTTTCTTT
clone_size: NA; v_call: TRBV7-6; d_call: NA; j_call: TRBJ2-1; cdr3_aa: CASSLDTGKFRGYNEQFF; cdr3_nt: TGTGCCAGCAGCTTAGATACAGGGAAATTCCGGGGCTACAATGAGCAGTTCTTC
clone_size: NA; v_call: TRBV4-3; d_call: TRBD1; j_call: TRBJ1-1; cdr3_aa: CASSHAIFRTGGSTEAFF; cdr3_nt: TGCGCCAGCAGCCATGCTATCTTCCGGACAGGCGGTAGCACTGAAGCTTTCTTT
clone_size: NA; v_call: TRBV2; d_call: TRBD1; j_call: TRBJ2-7; cdr3_aa: CASSEKGQGYEQYF; cdr3_nt: TGTGCCAGCAGTGAAAAGGGACAGGGGTACGAGCAGTACTTC
clone_size: NA; v_call: TRBV29-1; d_call: NA; j_call: TRBJ1-1; cdr3_aa: CSVRAGTGTEAFF; cdr3_nt: TGCAGCGTTCGAGCAGGGACCGGCACTGAAGCTTTCTTT
clone_size: NA; v_call: TRBV7-6; d_call: NA; j_call: TRBJ2-2; cdr3_aa: CASSLAGGELFF; cdr3_nt: TGTGCCAGCAGCTTAGCTGGCGGGGAGCTGTTTTTT
clone_size: NA; v_call: TRBV7-8; d_call: NA; j_call: TRBJ1-1; cdr3_aa: CASSPVATGTEAFF; cdr3_nt: TGTGCCAGCAGCCCGGTGGCGACGGGCACTGAAGCTTTCTTT
clone_size: NA; v_call: TRBV5-1; d_call: NA; j_call: TRBJ2-7; cdr3_aa: CASSSNPGRTYEQYF; cdr3_nt: TGCGCCAGCAGCTCAAATCCGGGACGGACCTACGAGCAGTACTTC
clone_size: NA; v_call: TRBV4-3; d_call: NA; j_call: TRBJ1-1; cdr3_aa: CASSQDYRTLYEAFF; cdr3_nt: TGCGCCAGCAGCCAAGATTACCGGACACTATATGAAGCTTTCTTT
clone_size: NA; v_call: TRBV7-9; d_call: NA; j_call: TRBJ1-1; cdr3_aa: CASSPKDGTEAFF; cdr3_nt: TGTGCCAGCAGCCCCAAAGATGGCACTGAAGCTTTCTTT
clone_size: NA; v_call: TRBV11-2; d_call: NA; j_call: TRBJ2-7; cdr3_aa: CASSLGHPYEQYF; cdr3_nt: TGTGCCAGCAGCTTGGGACATCCCTACGAGCAGTACTTC
clone_size: NA; v_call: TRBV15; d_call: NA; j_call: TRBJ2-7; cdr3_aa: CATSRASSYEQYF; cdr3_nt: TGTGCCACCAGCAGAGCCAGCAGTTACGAGCAGTACTTC
clone_size: NA; v_call: TRBV5-6; d_call: NA; j_call: TRBJ2-7; cdr3_aa: CASSLDRYEQYF; cdr3_nt: TGTGCCAGCAGCTTGGATCGGTACGAGCAGTACTTC
clone_size: NA; v_call: TRBV10-3; d_call: NA; j_call: TRBJ1-2; cdr3_aa: CAISGSGDYGYTF; cdr3_nt: TGTGCCATCAGCGGGTCGGGGGACTATGGCTACACCTTC
clone_size: NA; v_call: TRBV5-5; d_call: NA; j_call: TRBJ1-5; cdr3_aa: CASGEYDQPQHF; cdr3_nt: TGTGCCAGCGGGGAGTATGATCAGCCCCAGCATTTT
clone_size: NA; v_call: TRBV2; d_call: NA; j_call: TRBJ2-7; cdr3_aa: CASSELPGFGLEGDYEQYF; cdr3_nt: TGTGCCAGCAGTGAACTTCCGGGTTTTGGACTAGAGGGGGACTACGAGCAGTACTTC
clone_size: NA; v_call: TRBV5-1; d_call: TRBD2; j_call: TRBJ2-1; cdr3_aa: CASSLEGSGSNEQFF; cdr3_nt: TGCGCCAGCAGCTTGGAGGGTAGCGGGAGCAATGAGCAGTTCTTC
clone_size: NA; v_call: TRBV27; d_call: TRBD2; j_call: TRBJ2-1; cdr3_aa: CASSGTSGRTYNEQFF; cdr3_nt: TGTGCCAGCAGTGGCACTAGCGGGAGGACCTACAATGAGCAGTTCTTC
clone_size: NA; v_call: TRBV10-3; d_call: NA; j_call: TRBJ1-2; cdr3_aa: CAISEGGTLVDRSYGYTF; cdr3_nt: TGTGCCATCAGTGAAGGGGGGACACTAGTTGACAGGAGCTATGGCTACACCTTC
clone_size: NA; v_call: TRBV27; d_call: NA; j_call: TRBJ1-5; cdr3_aa: CASRQGWDQPQHF; cdr3_nt: TGTGCCAGCAGGCAGGGTTGGGATCAGCCCCAGCATTTT
clone_size: NA; v_call: TRBV5-6; d_call: NA; j_call: TRBJ2-2; cdr3_aa: CASSLLTRGVAGELFF; cdr3_nt: TGTGCCAGCAGCTTGTTGACTAGAGGTGTGGCCGGGGAGCTGTTTTTT